This T cell receptor (beta chain) was profiled in a study of T cell changes during pregnancy in multiple sclerosis. The CDR3 loop spans 15 amino acids. Between the trimmed V and J ends, which lost 6 bases and 4 bases, there was a span of 16 bases. Germline assignment: CDR1 MNHEY and CDR2 SMNVEV (reference sequence). This clone was found once. Other DNA variants within this sample encode the same CDR3. Some clones are missing from TCRdb's copy, which holds only in-frame ones; the method was immunoSEQ multiplex PCR. The sample yields roughly 58,000 clones, 92% seen once. Sequencing was performed on CD4+ T cells from peripheral blood mononuclear cells, taken after pregnancy. The rearrangement joins TRBV27 to TRBJ2-1; the D gene is possibly TRBD1 (6 bases). The source is a female donor in good health, enrolled as a control in a pregnancy study. The chain's CDR3 is CASSLDSFSYNEQFF. DNA for the CDR3: TGTGCCAGCAGCCTGGACAGTTTTTCTTACAATGAGCAGTTCTTC.